The present T cell receptor beta chain was sequenced within a study of T-cell reconstitution after alpha-beta-depleted transplantation in children. Germline V lookup: CDR1 LNHNV, CDR2 YYDKDF (reference sequence). V was clipped by 5 bases and J by 3 bases; unmatched bases: 7. The CDR3 has 14 amino acids. Construction of the TCRbeta library involved unique molecular identifiers. TCRdb re-analysed the PCR reads in MiXCR, keeping a single row per CDR3 protein. The data contain roughly 500,000 distinct CDR3 sequences, approximately 12% of them singletons. This TCR was recovered from a human donor who donated a stem cell graft to a child with combined immunodeficiency. This specimen was PBMCs from the stem cell graft donor, taken from the stem cell graft. J is TRBJ2-7 and V is TRBV15; 7 bases line up with TRBD2. CDR3 sequence: CATSREAGFYEQYF. DNA of the CDR3: TGTGCCACCAGCCGGGAGGCGGGTTTCTACGAGCAGTACTTC.